Within the sample, the clone carrying this T cell receptor beta chain is medium-sized (0.01 to 0.1%). This record comes from a study of early stage breast cancer tumors. Germline V lookup: CDR1 SNHLY, CDR2 FYNNEI. There are 18 residues in the CDR3. V shed 0 bases and J 5 bases; nucleotides not matched to a gene: 6. Produced via immunoSEQ multiplex PCR; TCRdb's table is partial and in-frame only. In the table there are about 5,500 clones, approximately 70% of which are singletons. The sequence was obtained from a person in their sixties or seventies with breast cancer. J is TRBJ1-6 and V is TRBV2; 11 bases line up with TRBD1. Sequencing input: normal breast tissue next to the tumor. In DNA form, the CDR3 reads TGTGCCAGCAGTGAAGCAGGCGGGACAGGGGGTAATAATTCACCCCTCCACTTT. Translating gives CASSEAGGTGGNNSPLHF.